This is a list of T cell receptor beta chains from one sample in a study of cytomegalovirus exposure and HLA in healthy donors. Profiling relied on immunoSEQ multiplex PCR, and the TCRdb table lists in-frame clones only, not all of them. The sample contains 160,000 or so clones, roughly 85% of which appear only once. Sequenced: PBMCs. Receptors were obtained from a man between 40 and 49 years old in good health and CMV-seronegative. Both conserved end residues are part of each CDR3. Each record gives: V gene, D gene, J gene, clone size, CDR3 DNA, CDR3 protein. D genes are given only for firm matches. The size entry is marked missing in some rows and otherwise reads once, few, many or a size class.

v_gene: TRBV25-1; d_gene: NA; j_gene: TRBJ2-7; abundance: NA; CDR3nt: TGTGCCGAGCCCCAGGCTGGATACGAGCAGTACTTC; CDR3aa: CAEPQAGYEQYF
v_gene: TRBV4-2; d_gene: NA; j_gene: TRBJ1-4; abundance: NA; CDR3nt: TGTGCCAGCAGCCAAGATCCGGGCAGGGATAGTGAAAAACTGTTTTTT; CDR3aa: CASSQDPGRDSEKLFF
v_gene: TRBV9; d_gene: TRBD1; j_gene: TRBJ2-7; abundance: NA; CDR3nt: TGTGCCAGTTCTCACCTGGCCGGGACAGGGGACTACGAGCAGTACTTC; CDR3aa: CASSHLAGTGDYEQYF
v_gene: TRBV5-1; d_gene: NA; j_gene: TRBJ2-7; abundance: once; CDR3nt: TGCGCCAGCAGCCACCCCTTGGGGAGGATTCAGACTAGAGAGCAGTACTTC; CDR3aa: CASSHPLGRIQTREQYF
v_gene: TRBV11-2; d_gene: NA; j_gene: TRBJ2-7; abundance: NA; CDR3nt: TGTGCCAGCAGCTTTAACCTGGCTAGCCGCGAGCAGTACTTC; CDR3aa: CASSFNLASREQYF
v_gene: TRBV13; d_gene: TRBD2; j_gene: TRBJ2-5; abundance: NA; CDR3nt: TGTGCCAGCAGCCCACGGACTCTGCGGGGGGAGACCCAGTACTTC; CDR3aa: CASSPRTLRGETQYF
v_gene: TRBV19; d_gene: NA; j_gene: TRBJ1-1; abundance: NA; CDR3nt: TGTGCCAGTAGTTTTAGTAGGAACACTGAAGCTTTCTTT; CDR3aa: CASSFSRNTEAFF
v_gene: TRBV4-1; d_gene: TRBD2; j_gene: TRBJ2-3; abundance: NA; CDR3nt: TGCGCCAGCAGCCAAGAATTAGCGGGAGGGGGGGATACGCAGTATTTT; CDR3aa: CASSQELAGGGDTQYF
v_gene: TRBV7-8; d_gene: TRBD1; j_gene: TRBJ2-7; abundance: once; CDR3nt: TGTGCCAGCAGCTTAGGAAGGGCAGGGGGCATCTACGAGCAGTACTTC; CDR3aa: CASSLGRAGGIYEQYF
v_gene: TRBV7-6; d_gene: TRBD2; j_gene: TRBJ2-7; abundance: NA; CDR3nt: TGTGCCAGCAGCTTAGCGACTAGCGGGAATTCCTACGAGCAGTACTTC; CDR3aa: CASSLATSGNSYEQYF
v_gene: TRBV15; d_gene: TRBD1; j_gene: TRBJ1-2; abundance: NA; CDR3nt: TGTGCCACCAGCACCCGGGACAGGAGGGTCGATGGCTACACCTTC; CDR3aa: CATSTRDRRVDGYTF
v_gene: TRBV2; d_gene: TRBD1; j_gene: TRBJ2-3; abundance: NA; CDR3nt: TGTGCCAGCAACTGGGACAGATCTAGCACAGATACGCAGTATTTT; CDR3aa: CASNWDRSSTDTQYF
v_gene: TRBV6-6; d_gene: NA; j_gene: TRBJ1-5; abundance: NA; CDR3nt: TGTGCCAGCAGCCTACAGGGCGTAGGGCCCCAGCATTTT; CDR3aa: CASSLQGVGPQHF
v_gene: TRBV5-1; d_gene: TRBD2; j_gene: TRBJ2-3; abundance: NA; CDR3nt: TGCGCCAGCAGCTTGGTTGCAGCGGGAGGAGGAGATACGCAGTATTTT; CDR3aa: CASSLVAAGGGDTQYF
v_gene: TRBV29-1; d_gene: TRBD2; j_gene: TRBJ2-3; abundance: NA; CDR3nt: TGCAGCGTGGGGACTAGCTCGGCGCAGTATTTT; CDR3aa: CSVGTSSAQYF
v_gene: TRBV11-2; d_gene: NA; j_gene: TRBJ2-1; abundance: NA; CDR3nt: TGTGCCAGCAGCTTAGGTTCCGCGCCTCGGTACAATGAGCAGTTCTTC; CDR3aa: CASSLGSAPRYNEQFF
v_gene: TRBV5-1; d_gene: NA; j_gene: TRBJ2-7; abundance: NA; CDR3nt: TGCGCCAGCAGCCTACAGGCTCATCTTGCCTACGAGCAGTACTTC; CDR3aa: CASSLQAHLAYEQYF
v_gene: TRBV21-1; d_gene: NA; j_gene: TRBJ2-1; abundance: NA; CDR3nt: TGTGCCAGCAGCCCCCTTAGGGGGCCCCCGCGGAATGAGCAGTTCTTC; CDR3aa: CASSPLRGPPRNEQFF
v_gene: TRBV28; d_gene: TRBD1; j_gene: TRBJ2-5; abundance: NA; CDR3nt: TGTGCCAGCACCCACCCCCGCGACAGGGCCCATGAGACCCAGTACTTC; CDR3aa: CASTHPRDRAHETQYF
v_gene: TRBV4-1; d_gene: NA; j_gene: TRBJ1-4; abundance: NA; CDR3nt: TGCGCCAGCAGCCAAGGTACCAGGGGAAGCCAGGAAAAACTGTTTTTT; CDR3aa: CASSQGTRGSQEKLFF
v_gene: TRBV27; d_gene: NA; j_gene: TRBJ2-7; abundance: NA; CDR3nt: TGTGCCAGCAGCGAGCGGGCTCTCACCTACGAGCAGTACTTC; CDR3aa: CASSERALTYEQYF
v_gene: TRBV14; d_gene: NA; j_gene: TRBJ2-7; abundance: NA; CDR3nt: TGTGCCAGCAGCCAAGATCTTCGGGGCGAGCAGTACTTC; CDR3aa: CASSQDLRGEQYF
v_gene: TRBV19; d_gene: TRBD2; j_gene: TRBJ2-2; abundance: NA; CDR3nt: TGTGCCAGTAGTATAGTAGGTAGCGGGAGATCCGGGGAGCTGTTTTTT; CDR3aa: CASSIVGSGRSGELFF
v_gene: TRBV5-1; d_gene: NA; j_gene: TRBJ2-7; abundance: NA; CDR3nt: TGCGCCAGCAGCTTGGGGCACAGCTCCTACGAGCAGTACTTC; CDR3aa: CASSLGHSSYEQYF
v_gene: TRBV7-8; d_gene: TRBD2; j_gene: TRBJ2-3; abundance: NA; CDR3nt: TGTGCCAGCACCTCGGTAGTAGCGGGAGGGCCCAATCAGGATACGCAGTATTTT; CDR3aa: CASTSVVAGGPNQDTQYF
v_gene: TRBV7-9; d_gene: TRBD2; j_gene: TRBJ2-3; abundance: once; CDR3nt: TGTGCCAGCAGCTTTTCTTTCGGGACTAGCGGGAGTAGTTTT; CDR3aa: CASSFSFGTSGSSF
v_gene: TRBV6-5; d_gene: TRBD2; j_gene: TRBJ2-2; abundance: once; CDR3nt: TGTGCCGCCTCTAGCGGGCCGGACACCGGGGAGCTGTTTTTT; CDR3aa: CAASSGPDTGELFF
v_gene: TRBV7-9; d_gene: TRBD2; j_gene: TRBJ2-1; abundance: NA; CDR3nt: TGTGCCAGCAGCCCTAGCGGCCGCAACCAGTTCTTC; CDR3aa: CASSPSGRNQFF
v_gene: TRBV7-2; d_gene: NA; j_gene: TRBJ1-4; abundance: NA; CDR3nt: TGTGCCAGCAGCTTAAATGGACAGTCATATGAAAAACTGTTTTTT; CDR3aa: CASSLNGQSYEKLFF
v_gene: TRBV5-1; d_gene: NA; j_gene: TRBJ2-5; abundance: NA; CDR3nt: TGCGCCAGCAGCTTGGATTCGACAGGCACTCAAGAGACCCAGTACTTC; CDR3aa: CASSLDSTGTQETQYF
v_gene: TRBV29-1; d_gene: TRBD1; j_gene: TRBJ2-3; abundance: NA; CDR3nt: TGCAGCGGAGGACAGGCGTTATTAGATACGCAGTATTTT; CDR3aa: CSGGQALLDTQYF
v_gene: TRBV5-1; d_gene: TRBD2; j_gene: TRBJ2-7; abundance: NA; CDR3nt: TGCGCCAGCAGCTTGGGGGGGCTAGCGGGAGCAGTCTACGAGCAGTACTTC; CDR3aa: CASSLGGLAGAVYEQYF
v_gene: TRBV25-1; d_gene: TRBD2; j_gene: TRBJ2-5; abundance: once; CDR3nt: TGTGCCAGCACCACAGCGGGGGGCGGCGAGACCCAGTACTTC; CDR3aa: CASTTAGGGETQYF
v_gene: TRBV10-3; d_gene: NA; j_gene: TRBJ2-3; abundance: NA; CDR3nt: TGTGCCATCAGTCTGGGCCCATTGGACAGTAGCACAGATACGCAGTATTTT; CDR3aa: CAISLGPLDSSTDTQYF
v_gene: TRBV19; d_gene: NA; j_gene: TRBJ2-3; abundance: once; CDR3nt: TGTGCCAGTAGTATTTCTGGCCTAGCTGCAGATACGCAGTATTTT; CDR3aa: CASSISGLAADTQYF